This T cell receptor beta chain was recorded in a study of blood T cell repertoires in COVID-19. Study-wide context: Acute and convalescent COVID-19 samples came from the United States, Italy and Spain.

Per the original data handling: For nucleated cells, counts were estimated from reference gene primer amplification. Clones were sequenced by immunoSEQ multiplex PCR, and TCRdb holds only the in-frame ones, with some missing. The V and J calls and clone size come from that table; D and trimming were worked out from the DNA. The sample includes 130,000 to 150,000 clones, about nine tenths seen only once; the top ten take 2.3%. This clonotype was sampled from a human donor in a cohort sampled during active COVID-19. Input material: peripheral blood.

The CDR3 sequence: CASSFSLDRGQTGELFF. For the CDR3, the DNA is TGTGCCAGCAGCTTCTCGTTGGACAGGGGGCAAACCGGGGAGCTGTTTTTT. The chain is built from TRBV5-5 and TRBJ2-2, with 11 bases matching TRBD1. V shed 2 bases, J shed 5 bases, and the junction held 8 bases outside the gene matches. CDR3 length: 17 residues. CDR1 is SGHKS and CDR2 is YYEKEE in the germline V gene (reference sequence).